Listed below are T cell receptor beta chains from one sample, sequenced in a study of shared clonotypes between healthy human individuals. Sequencing was performed with immunoSEQ multiplex PCR; in TCRdb, only in-frame clones are kept and a portion is missing. The repertoire holds hundreds of thousands of clones, with about 91% as singletons. Sequenced input: naive CD8+ T cells sorted from blood. The receptor set was obtained from a man younger than 45 in good health. The CDR3 runs from the conserved cysteine through the conserved F or W. The order of the fields is J gene, clone size, V gene, D gene, CDR3 protein, CDR3 DNA. The D gene is left open where the match is weak. A clone size is listed for some rows: how often the clone was seen (once, few, many), or a class if it is expanded.

TRBJ2-7	-	TRBV20-1	-	CSVGSSYEQYF	TGCAGTGTAGGAAGCTCCTACGAGCAGTACTTC
TRBJ2-7	-	TRBV23-1	-	CASSQPPEGRIYEQYF	TGCGCCAGCAGTCAACCCCCCGAGGGCAGGATCTACGAGCAGTACTTC
TRBJ1-5	-	TRBV19	-	CASSRTGWSNQPQHF	TGTGCCAGTAGCCGAACGGGGTGGAGCAATCAGCCCCAGCATTTT
TRBJ2-1	-	TRBV10-3	TRBD2	CAISETGLAGGHNEQFF	TGTGCCATCAGTGAGACGGGACTAGCGGGAGGTCACAATGAGCAGTTCTTC
TRBJ1-5	few	TRBV6-1	TRBD1	CASLDRGSNQPQHF	TGTGCCAGCCTCGACAGGGGTAGCAATCAGCCCCAGCATTTT
TRBJ2-3	-	TRBV4-1	TRBD2	CASSHPGGADTQYF	TGCGCCAGCAGCCACCCGGGGGGGGCAGATACGCAGTATTTT
TRBJ2-1	-	TRBV6-5	-	CASSFRNEQFF	TGTGCCAGCAGTTTTCGCAATGAGCAGTTCTTC
TRBJ1-5	once	TRBV7-8	-	CASSLVPNRATSNQPQHF	TGTGCCAGCAGCTTAGTGCCCAACAGGGCTACTAGCAATCAGCCCCAGCATTTT
TRBJ2-1	once	TRBV11-3	-	CASSDRRNEQFF	TGTGCCAGCAGTGACCGGAGGAACGAGCAGTTCTTC
TRBJ2-3	-	TRBV9	TRBD2	CASSGAGVTDTQYF	TGTGCCAGCAGCGGAGCGGGGGTGACAGATACGCAGTATTTT
TRBJ1-2	-	TRBV28	-	CASSLRGVLNGYTF	TGTGCCAGCAGTCTTCGAGGGGTCCTAAATGGCTACACCTTC
TRBJ1-1	-	TRBV19	TRBD1	CASSISTGGSEAFF	TGTGCCAGTAGTATCTCGACAGGGGGCTCTGAAGCTTTCTTT
TRBJ2-7	-	TRBV5-1	TRBD1	CASSPVGQGVYEQYF	TGCGCCAGCAGCCCCGTAGGACAGGGAGTCTACGAGCAGTACTTC
TRBJ2-1	-	TRBV27	-	CASSSGDNNEQFF	TGTGCCAGCAGTTCCGGGGACAACAATGAGCAGTTCTTC
TRBJ1-4	-	TRBV10-2	-	CATSPGLNEKLFF	TGCGCCACCAGCCCGGGGCTTAATGAAAAACTGTTTTTT
TRBJ2-1	-	TRBV27	-	CASSPAGIYNEQFF	TGTGCCAGCAGTCCGGCGGGAATTTACAATGAGCAGTTCTTC
TRBJ2-7	-	TRBV14	-	CASSPGHNYYEQYF	TGTGCCAGCAGCCCCGGACACAATTACTACGAGCAGTACTTC
TRBJ2-7	-	TRBV5-1	TRBD1	CASSLASLRDRGHEQYF	TGCGCCAGCAGCTTGGCTTCGTTGAGGGACAGGGGCCACGAGCAGTACTTC